Listed here are 31 T cell receptor beta chains from one sample, sequenced in a study of blood T cell repertoires in COVID-19 (dated by TCRdb to the early 2020s). The library was produced with the immunoSEQ multiplex PCR assay. TCRdb carries this immuneACCESS record with in-frame sequences only. Its versions omit some clonotypes, under half of them owing to an unresolved V gene in the studies checked, with the rest unexplained. The sample data list about 220,000 clones, and roughly 84% of these were observed just once. The leading ten clones occupy roughly 2.4% of the sample. The sample taken for sequencing was peripheral blood. The receptors derive from a woman aged 60 to 75 with acute or convalescent COVID-19.

V is TRBV5-1 and J is TRBJ1-3; perhaps TRBD1 as D (5 bases). V shed 1 base and J shed 0 bases, with 26 bases lying between them. The CDR3 is 21 amino acids. Germline CDR1 SGHRS, CDR2 YFSETQ. The chain's CDR3 is CASSLRGLRAEPTNSGNTIYF. CDR3 nucleotides: TGCGCCAGCAGCTTGAGGGGCCTCAGGGCGGAACCTACTAACTCTGGAAACACCATATATTTT.

This chain joins TRBV7-2 and TRBJ2-3; D remains unclear. Germline-derived CDR1 and CDR2 are SGHTA and FQGNSA. The CDR3 runs 13 residues. V lost 5 bases, J lost 3 bases, and 9 bases lay in between. CDR3 nucleotides: TGTGCCAGCAGCCCACCTATGACAGATACGCAGTATTTT. It specifies CASSPPMTDTQYF.

This clone was seen a single time. V usage is TRBV5-6 and J usage is TRBJ2-7; D remains ambiguous. Between the trimmed V and J ends, which lost 2 bases and 5 bases, there was a span of 8 bases. From germline, CDR1 is SGHDT and CDR2 YYEEEE. The CDR3 covers 12 residues. Written as DNA, the CDR3 is TGTGCCAGCAGCTTAGGCAGGCACGAGCAGTACTTC. Its protein is CASSLGRHEQYF.

The CDR3 nucleotides read TGTGCCAGCAGCTTGGAGGGGTACGAGCAGTACTTC. Translated: CASSLEGYEQYF. The chain carries TRBV5-5 and TRBJ2-7; tentative D call: TRBD1 (5 bases). The CDR3 length is 12 residues. Trimming took 0 bases from V and 4 from J, leaving 5 bases between them. Germline CDR1 and CDR2: SGHKS and YYEKEE (reference sequence).

V and J are TRBV9 and TRBJ1-2, with TRBD1 identical over 7 bases. From germline, CDR1 is SGDLS and CDR2 YYNGEE. With 0 bases clipped from V and 6 bases from J, the junction kept 5 bases outside the gene matches. The CDR3 covers 14 residues. CDR3 sequence: CASSVEGQSHGYTF. In DNA, the CDR3 is TGTGCCAGCAGCGTAGAGGGACAGTCACATGGCTACACCTTC.

This clone appeared a few times. This chain connects TRBV15 to TRBJ1-1; D not resolved. The CDR3 has 12 residues. V was clipped by 0 bases and J by 9 bases, with 8 bases between them. Germline loops: CDR1 LNHNV, CDR2 YYDKDF (reference sequence). The DNA for the CDR3 is TGTGCCACCAGCAGAGATCGTCTAAAAGCTTTCTTT. Translated, it gives CATSRDRLKAFF.

The chain combines TRBV5-6 with TRBJ1-5; TRBD1 is a possible D gene (6 bases). Trimming pared 3 bases from V and 3 bases from J, leaving 7 bases between. The length of the CDR3 is 13 residues. CDR1 and CDR2 (germline): SGHDT, YYEEEE. The CDR3 coding sequence is TGTGCCAGCAGCTGGGGGCTCAATCAGCCCCAGCATTTT. It yields the protein CASSWGLNQPQHF.

The chain links TRBV6-2 or TRBV6-3 to TRBJ1-1; D gene unclear. This CDR3 contains 14 residues. CDR1 is MNHEY, CDR2 SVGEGT, per germline. The V and J ends lost 2 bases and 0 bases respectively, with 7 bases between them. The CDR3 region is CASSYQWLNTEAFF. Here the CDR3 DNA reads TGTGCCAGCAGTTACCAGTGGTTGAACACTGAAGCTTTCTTT.

This chain joins TRBV19 and TRBJ1-6, with 7 nucleotides matching TRBD1. V lost 7 bases, J lost 7 bases, and 7 bases stayed unmatched. This CDR3 has 14 residues. Per the germline V gene, CDR1 is LNHDA and CDR2 is SQIVND (reference sequence). This chain's CDR3 is CASTTQGTNSPLHF. The CDR3 DNA follows: TGTGCCAGTACAACACAGGGGACGAATTCACCCCTCCACTTT.

The chain recombines TRBV9 with TRBJ1-6, with no clear D. Germline V gene sequence: CDR1 SGDLS, CDR2 YYNGEE. The CDR3 sequence is 14 residues long. The germline V and J ends were trimmed by 7 bases and 8 bases, with 16 bases remaining between them. CDR3 DNA: TGTGCCAGCGCCGAGTCAGCGAACTATTCACCCCTCCACTTT. Translation: CASAESANYSPLHF.

This chain uses TRBV6-5 with TRBJ1-3, with 8 bases aligning to TRBD1. Germline lookup yields CDR1 MNHEY and CDR2 SVGAGI. With 6 bases clipped from V and 4 bases from J, the junction kept 5 bases outside the gene matches. The CDR3 is made up of 14 amino acids. The CDR3 is CASSQGARGNTIYF. CDR3 DNA: TGTGCCAGCAGCCAGGGGGCGCGAGGAAACACCATATATTTT.

CDR3 region: CAWMASILAGELFF. In nucleotides, the CDR3 is TGTGCCTGGATGGCTAGCATTCTTGCCGGGGAGCTGTTTTTT. This rearrangement joins TRBV30 to TRBJ2-2; D possibly corresponds to TRBD2 (5 bases). Germline values: CDR1 GTSNPN, CDR2 SVGIG (reference sequence). V was trimmed by 4 bases and J by 6 bases, leaving 15 bases between them. The CDR3 has 14 residues. Using reference TRBV30 and TRBJ2-2 for the parts outside the CDR3, the full variable domain is SQTIHQWPATLVQPVGSPLSLECTVEGTSNPNLYWYRQAAGRGLQLLFYSVGIGQISSEVPQNLSASRPQDRQFILSSKKLLLSDSGFYLCAWMASILAGELFFGEGSRLTVL.

The J gene is TRBJ2-7, the V gene TRBV7-2; tentative D call: TRBD1 (6 bases). The CDR3 has 14 residues. V gave up 5 bases and J gave up 7 bases, with 18 bases separating them. Germline V lookup: CDR1 SGHTA, CDR2 FQGNSA. CDR3 residues: CASSPLPGTNEQYF. DNA of the CDR3: TGTGCCAGCAGCCCACTTCCCGGGACAAATGAGCAGTACTTC.

The chain employs TRBV6-1 and TRBJ1-2, with D perhaps matching TRBD1 (6 bases). The CDR3 contains 14 residues. Germline values: CDR1 MNHNS, CDR2 SASEGT. With 0 bases removed from V and 4 bases from J, the gap between germline ends came to 9 bases. The CDR3 loop is CASSEAAGVYGYTF. CDR3 in DNA: TGTGCCAGCAGTGAAGCGGCAGGGGTCTATGGCTACACCTTC.

The CDR3 DNA reads TGCGCCAGCAGCTTCCTCGACAGGGCCTCCAATGAGCAGTTCTTC. Translating it yields CASSFLDRASNEQFF. The chain joins TRBV5-1 to TRBJ2-1, with 7 bases identical to TRBD1. The CDR3 covers 15 residues. Germline CDR1 reads SGHRS; CDR2 reads YFSETQ. Trimming cost V 2 bases and J 6 bases; bases outside gene matches: 8.

This clone was seen only once. The V call is TRBV6-1, the J call TRBJ1-5, with 7 nucleotides matching TRBD1. Looked up from germline, CDR1 is MNHNS and CDR2 is SASEGT. V was pared by 2 bases and J by 6 bases, with 10 bases of the junction left unmatched. The CDR3 has 16 residues. The CDR3 DNA reads TGTGCCAGCAGTGAAAAATGGACAGGCTGGGGTCAGCCCCAGCATTTT. Translated, it gives CASSEKWTGWGQPQHF.

The genes are TRBV2 and TRBJ2-7, with D hard to call. CDR1 and CDR2 (germline): SNHLY, FYNNEI. Trimming left V 3 bases short and J 3 bases short, with 9 bases between. The CDR3 is made up of 13 amino acids. Here the CDR3 reads CASSEVRVYEQYF. As DNA, the CDR3 is TGTGCCAGCAGTGAGGTTCGGGTCTACGAGCAGTACTTC.

This clone was found once. The chain uses TRBV7-9 and TRBJ1-2, with 8 bases matching TRBD1. V lost 5 bases, J lost 1 base, and 9 bases stayed unmatched. There are 16 residues in the CDR3. Germline V CDR1 and CDR2: SEHNR, FQNEAQ (reference sequence). The CDR3 DNA is TGTGCCAGCAGCCCCAGGGGGCCGCACCTTAACTATGGCTACACCTTC. It yields the protein CASSPRGPHLNYGYTF.

The V call is TRBV6-1, the J call TRBJ2-7; D is unclear. The V gene lost 3 bases and the J gene lost 0 bases, with 6 bases spanning the gap. Germline loops: CDR1 MNHNS, CDR2 SASEGT. The CDR3 consists of 13 residues. In DNA, the CDR3 is TGTGCCAGCAGTGAGTGGAGCTCCTACGAGCAGTACTTC. Translated: CASSEWSSYEQYF.

The chain uses TRBV7-8 and TRBJ2-3; 10 bases are a match to TRBD2. The CDR3 sequence is 17 residues long. The germline gives CDR1 SGHVS, CDR2 FQNEAQ. The V segment lost 9 bases and the J segment 3 bases; nucleotides outside the gene matches: 15. The CDR3 reads CASGGLAGGFGTDTQYF. CDR3 nucleotides: TGTGCCAGTGGAGGGTTAGCGGGGGGCTTCGGGACAGATACGCAGTATTTT.

The CDR3 DNA sequence: TGTGCCAGCAGCCCCTCGACAGGGTTGGCCACCATATATTTT. It yields the protein CASSPSTGLATIYF. The V and J genes are TRBV7-9 and TRBJ1-3; TRBD1 agrees at 7 bases. Germline V gene data show CDR1 as SEHNR and CDR2 as FQNEAQ (reference sequence). This CDR3 spans 14 amino acids. J was trimmed by 9 bases and V by 5 bases; bases with no gene match: 10.

In regard to this clone: The same CDR3 arises from other DNA sequences in this sample as well. This chain connects TRBV12-3 or TRBV12-4 to TRBJ1-3; 8 bases agree with TRBD1. The CDR3 contains 13 residues. The ends lost 2 bases at V and 7 bases at J; junction bases unmatched: 1. CDR3 sequence (DNA): TGTGCCAGCAGTTTAAACAGGGGGAACACCATATATTTT. Amino acids: CASSLNRGNTIYF.

The chain combines TRBV6-2 or TRBV6-3 with TRBJ2-1; unclear D gene. From germline, CDR1 is MNHEY and CDR2 SVGEGT. Trimming removed 5 bases from V and 0 bases from J, with 14 bases in between. The CDR3 runs to 16 residues. CDR3 in DNA: TGTGCCAGCAGTATCCCCCTAGACCGCTCCTACAATGAGCAGTTCTTC. Its protein is CASSIPLDRSYNEQFF.

This rearrangement joins TRBV5-4 to TRBJ2-2; 8 nucleotides match TRBD1. Trimming cost V 2 bases and J 7 bases; bases outside gene matches: 10. Germline CDR1 SGHNT, CDR2 YYREEE (reference sequence). The CDR3 loop spans 16 amino acids. The CDR3 region is CASSLGQGVYGGELFF. The CDR3 nucleotides are TGTGCCAGCAGCTTAGGACAGGGAGTTTACGGCGGGGAGCTGTTTTTT.

CDR3 bases: TGTGCCAGCAGCCAAGTTCTGAGCGGGGGTATAGAGACCCAGTACTTC. This encodes CASSQVLSGGIETQYF. The V gene is TRBV4-2, the J gene TRBJ2-5; 8 bases fit TRBD2. CDR1 LGHNA and CDR2 YNFKEQ come from the germline V gene. This CDR3 is built from 16 residues. Unmatched junction bases numbered 8, after V lost 1 base and J lost 4 bases.

V usage is TRBV9 and J usage is TRBJ1-3; D gene unclear. V was trimmed by 0 bases and J by 0 bases, leaving 7 bases between them. The CDR3 spans 15 residues. Germline CDR1 is SGDLS and CDR2 is YYNGEE. CDR3 nucleotides: TGTGCCAGCAGCGTAGACAGCAACTCTGGAAACACCATATATTTT. Its protein product is CASSVDSNSGNTIYF.

The gene calls are TRBV7-2 and TRBJ1-1; possible D gene TRBD1, 5 bases. CDR3 length equals 15 residues. Germline V gene data show CDR1 as SGHTA and CDR2 as FQGNSA. With 2 bases removed from V and 4 bases from J, the gap between germline ends came to 14 bases. The CDR3 reads CASSLQSVRGTEAFF. CDR3 bases: TGTGCCAGCAGCTTACAATCTGTAAGGGGCACTGAAGCTTTCTTT.

The chain carries TRBV11-2 and TRBJ1-6; D is undetermined. Germline V gene lookup returns CDR1 SGHAT and CDR2 FQNNGV. Trimming removed 0 bases from V and 7 bases from J, with 4 bases in between. The CDR3 contains 13 residues. The CDR3 is CASSLDPNSPLHF. The CDR3 DNA is TGTGCCAGCAGCTTAGACCCAAATTCACCCCTCCACTTT.

The J gene is TRBJ2-1, the V gene TRBV4-2, with D maybe TRBD2 (5 bases). Trimming stripped 3 bases from V and 13 bases from J, with 22 bases between. This CDR3 comprises 15 residues. Germline values: CDR1 LGHNA, CDR2 YNFKEQ. As DNA, the CDR3 is TGTGCCAGCAGCCAGGATCGGGGAGTAGCCCCGAAACAGTTCTTC. Protein product: CASSQDRGVAPKQFF.

A note on this clone: Distinct nucleotide sequences in the sample also encode this CDR3. This chain links TRBV5-1 with TRBJ1-1; 8 positions agree with TRBD1. The junction had 6 bases not matched to a gene; V was cut back by 3 bases and J by 5 bases. Germline V lookup: CDR1 SGHRS, CDR2 YFSETQ. The CDR3 runs to 14 residues. CDR3 sequence reads: CASSSGQGNTEAFF. CDR3 in DNA: TGCGCCAGCAGCTCAGGACAGGGCAATACTGAAGCTTTCTTT.

This rearrangement joins TRBV6-1 to TRBJ1-5; 8 nucleotides line up with TRBD1. Per the germline V gene, CDR1 is MNHNS and CDR2 is SASEGT. The V and J ends lost 8 bases and 5 bases, in that order; junction bases with no gene match: 5. The CDR3 totals 13 residues. CDR3 sequence reads: CASEQGADQPQHF. The CDR3 DNA is TGTGCCAGCGAGCAGGGGGCGGATCAGCCCCAGCATTTT.